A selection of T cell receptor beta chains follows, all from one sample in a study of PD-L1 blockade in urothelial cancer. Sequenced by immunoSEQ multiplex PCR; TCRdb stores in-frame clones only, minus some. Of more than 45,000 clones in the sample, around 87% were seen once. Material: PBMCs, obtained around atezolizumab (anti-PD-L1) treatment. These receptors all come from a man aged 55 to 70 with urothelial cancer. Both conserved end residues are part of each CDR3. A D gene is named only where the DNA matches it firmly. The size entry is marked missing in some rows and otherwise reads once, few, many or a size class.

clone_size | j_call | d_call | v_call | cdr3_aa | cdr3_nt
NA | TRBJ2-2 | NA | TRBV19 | CAVGVLSLNTGELFF | TGTGCCGTTGGAGTTTTATCCCTTAACACCGGGGAGCTGTTTTTT
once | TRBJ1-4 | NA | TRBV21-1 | CASTGQGFEKLFF | TGTGCCAGCACGGGACAGGGTTTTGAAAAACTGTTTTTT
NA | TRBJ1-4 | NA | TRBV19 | CATAVQGRNEKLFF | TGTGCCACCGCAGTACAGGGACGGAATGAAAAACTGTTTTTT
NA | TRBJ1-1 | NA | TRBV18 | CASSPEDRNTEAFF | TGTGCCAGCTCACCAGAAGACAGGAACACTGAAGCTTTCTTT
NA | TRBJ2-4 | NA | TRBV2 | CASGQNIQYF | TGTGCCAGTGGGCAAAACATTCAGTACTTC
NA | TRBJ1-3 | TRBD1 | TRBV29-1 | CSVDETGSGNTIYF | TGCAGCGTTGATGAGACAGGGTCTGGAAACACCATATATTTT
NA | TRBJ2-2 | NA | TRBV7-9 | CGEQGLGGPNTGELFF | TGTGGCGAGCAAGGATTGGGGGGGCCTAACACCGGGGAGCTGTTTTTT
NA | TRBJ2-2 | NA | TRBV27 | CASSLRSAGELFF | TGTGCCAGCAGTTTACGGTCTGCCGGGGAGCTGTTTTTT
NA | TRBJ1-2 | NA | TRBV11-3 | CASSLPGVKGYTF | TGTGCCAGCAGCTTACCAGGGGTAAAAGGCTACACCTTC
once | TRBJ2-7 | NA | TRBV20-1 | CSARIKEQYF | TGCAGTGCTAGAATCAAAGAGCAGTACTTC
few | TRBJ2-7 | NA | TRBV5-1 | CASSRDRPTYEQYF | TGCGCCAGCAGTCGAGACAGACCAACCTACGAGCAGTACTTC
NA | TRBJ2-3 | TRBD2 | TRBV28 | CASTSGAGAFTDTQYF | TGTGCCAGCACCTCGGGCGCGGGAGCCTTCACAGATACGCAGTATTTT
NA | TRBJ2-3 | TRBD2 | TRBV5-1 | CASSFPAGGGDTQYF | TGCGCCAGCAGCTTCCCAGCGGGGGGAGGGGATACGCAGTATTTT
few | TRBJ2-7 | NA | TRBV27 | CASSLRSGTHHEQYF | TGTGCCAGCAGTTTAAGGAGCGGCACACACCACGAGCAGTACTTC
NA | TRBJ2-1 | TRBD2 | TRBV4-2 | CASSQDSTSGGRLSYNEQFF | TGTGCCAGCAGCCAAGATTCGACTAGCGGAGGGAGACTCTCCTACAATGAGCAGTTCTTC
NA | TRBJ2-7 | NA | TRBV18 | CASSPPPGSGEQYF | TGTGCCAGCTCACCACCGCCAGGGTCCGGCGAGCAGTACTTC
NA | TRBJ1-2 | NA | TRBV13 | CASSRTGREGYTF | TGTGCCAGCAGCCGCACAGGCCGAGAGGGCTACACCTTC
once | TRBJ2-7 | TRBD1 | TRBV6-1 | CASSSIQGALTEQYF | TGTGCCAGCAGTAGCATTCAGGGGGCGCTAACCGAGCAGTACTTC
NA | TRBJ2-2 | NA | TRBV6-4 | CASSAQGESGELFF | TGTGCCAGCAGTGCACAGGGAGAGTCCGGGGAGCTGTTTTTT
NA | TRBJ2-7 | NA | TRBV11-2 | CASSLVPSSYEQYF | TGTGCCAGCAGCTTAGTCCCGTCCTCCTACGAGCAGTACTTC
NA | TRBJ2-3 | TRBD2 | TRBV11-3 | CASSRGGDPLGTDTQYF | TGTGCCAGCAGCCGGGGGGGGGACCCCCTCGGCACAGATACGCAGTATTTT
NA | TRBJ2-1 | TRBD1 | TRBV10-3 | CAINRDRGGGEQFF | TGTGCCATCAACCGGGACAGGGGTGGTGGTGAGCAGTTCTTC
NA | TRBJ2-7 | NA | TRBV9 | CASSEGPRGSYEQYF | TGTGCCAGCAGCGAGGGTCCTCGGGGGTCCTACGAGCAGTACTTC
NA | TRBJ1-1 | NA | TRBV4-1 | CASRRGGNTEAFF | TGCGCCAGCAGGAGAGGAGGGAACACTGAAGCTTTCTTT
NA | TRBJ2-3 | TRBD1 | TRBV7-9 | CASKQGAGTDTQYF | TGTGCCAGCAAGCAGGGGGCTGGCACAGATACGCAGTATTTT
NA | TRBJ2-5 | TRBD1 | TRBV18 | CASSPGTGETQYF | TGTGCCAGCTCACCAGGGACAGGAGAGACCCAGTACTTC
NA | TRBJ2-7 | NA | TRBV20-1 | CSARVSAAQYF | TGCAGTGCTAGAGTGTCGGCGGCGCAGTACTTC
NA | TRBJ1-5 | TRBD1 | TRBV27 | CASSIDRGGQPQHF | TGTGCCAGCAGTATCGACAGGGGAGGTCAGCCCCAGCATTTT
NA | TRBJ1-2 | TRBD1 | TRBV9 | CASSVEGRGYGYTF | TGTGCCAGCAGCGTAGAGGGCAGGGGGTATGGCTACACCTTC
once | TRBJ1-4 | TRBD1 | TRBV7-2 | CASSSRQGSGEKLFF | TGTGCCAGCAGCTCGAGACAGGGGTCGGGGGAAAAACTGTTTTTT
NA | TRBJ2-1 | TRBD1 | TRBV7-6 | CASSLRWTGLGGEQFF | TGTGCCAGCAGCTTAAGATGGACAGGCCTGGGCGGTGAGCAGTTCTTC
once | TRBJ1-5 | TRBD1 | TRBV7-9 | CASSPLGLTGDQPQHF | TGTGCCAGCAGCCCCCTGGGTCTAACAGGGGACCAGCCCCAGCATTTT
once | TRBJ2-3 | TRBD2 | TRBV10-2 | CASGLAGTPDTQYF | TGCGCCAGCGGACTAGCGGGAACTCCAGATACGCAGTATTTT
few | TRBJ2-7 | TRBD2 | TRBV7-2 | CASSSSGRVTYEQYF | TGTGCCAGCAGCTCCAGCGGGAGGGTAACCTACGAGCAGTACTTC
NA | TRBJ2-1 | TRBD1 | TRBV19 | CASSAFGTGSYNEQFF | TGTGCCAGTAGTGCATTCGGGACAGGGTCCTACAATGAGCAGTTCTTC
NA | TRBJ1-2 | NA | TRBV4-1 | CASSQEDSSSYGYTF | TGCGCCAGCAGCCAAGAGGACTCTTCCTCCTATGGCTACACCTTC
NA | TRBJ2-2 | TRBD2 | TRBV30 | CAWILAGGSNTGELFF | TGTGCCTGGATCCTAGCGGGAGGCTCGAACACCGGGGAGCTGTTTTTT
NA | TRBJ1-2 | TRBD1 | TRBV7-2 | CASSGTGGASGYTF | TGTGCCAGCAGCGGGACAGGGGGCGCCTCTGGCTACACCTTC
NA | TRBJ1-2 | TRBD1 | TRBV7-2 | CASTIVGQGIDYGYTF | TGTGCCAGCACCATCGTTGGACAGGGTATCGACTATGGCTACACCTTC
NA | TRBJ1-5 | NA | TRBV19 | CASSIDWEGGVSNQPQHF | TGTGCCAGTAGTATAGATTGGGAGGGGGGGGTGAGCAATCAGCCCCAGCATTTT
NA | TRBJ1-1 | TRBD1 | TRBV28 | CASSLGQGGTEAFF | TGTGCCAGCAGCCTTGGACAGGGCGGGACTGAAGCTTTCTTT
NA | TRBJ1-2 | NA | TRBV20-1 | CSALNYGYTF | TGCAGTGCTCTTAACTATGGCTACACCTTC
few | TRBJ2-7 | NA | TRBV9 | CASSVEPTGLYEQYF | TGTGCCAGCAGCGTAGAGCCCACAGGGTTATACGAGCAGTACTTC
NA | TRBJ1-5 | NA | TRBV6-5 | CASSYSATGNQPQHF | TGTGCCAGCAGTTACTCGGCGACAGGTAATCAGCCCCAGCATTTT